Here is one T cell receptor beta chain with its context. Its antigen is undetermined. Analysis merged second doses at about 4 or about 12 weeks. The sample originates from a study of T cell responses to AZD1222 COVID-19 vaccine. General study findings and limits: AZD1222 recipients seropositive at baseline numbered only 6 or 7. Spike regions recognized by vaccine-associated CD4 TCRs spanned the protein, led by 160-218 and 743-854. Clonal diversity was possibly underestimated, and white British individuals and females predominated among donors.

CDR1 is GTSNPN and CDR2 is SVGIG in the germline V gene (reference sequence). This CDR3 spans 15 amino acids. V lost 8 bases to trimming and J lost 3 bases, with 22 bases between them. Assay: immunoSEQ multiplex PCR; the TCRdb copy retains only in-frame clones and omits some. The data contain around 150,000 clones, more than 85% of them singletons. The rearrangement uses TRBV30 and TRBJ1-2; maybe TRBD1 (5 bases). Sequenced material: peripheral blood, taken 28 days after the second AZD1222 dose. This clonotype was sampled from an adult who received the AZD1222 COVID-19 vaccine. CDR3 DNA: TGTGCCCAATTATCCTTCAGGGAAGTAGACTATGGCTACACCTTC. It is translated as CAQLSFREVDYGYTF.